This TCR beta chain was captured in a study of shared clonotypes between healthy human individuals. Study in general: With ages of 18 to 49, the donors were a couple of women and a few men.

Some clones are missing from TCRdb's copy, which holds only in-frame ones; the method was immunoSEQ multiplex PCR. The data contain some 1,900,000 clones, approximately 94% of them singletons. This CDR3 is 12 amino acids long. Germline V gives CDR1 MNHEY, CDR2 SVGAGI. Trimming took off 7 bases at V and 9 bases at J, with 13 bases between the two ends. CD45RO negativity and positive selection for CCR7 defined naive CD8 cells, a population that excluded terminally differentiated effector memory CD45RA+ cells. Recent acute infections and vaccinations were absent in the healthy HIV-negative adult donors.

The clonotype comes from a man aged 18 to 29 in good health. The chain recombines TRBV6-5 with TRBJ2-1, with D hard to call. The specimen was naive CD8+ T cells sorted from blood. The CDR3, as DNA: TGTGCCAGCACCATACCGCCTGGTGAGCAGTTCTTC. Protein product: CASTIPPGEQFF.